This T cell receptor (beta chain) was found in a study of Graves' ophthalmopathy and Graves' hyperthyroidism. The authors amplified TCR beta CDR3 regions, and they did so from RNA transcripts for repertoire sequencing. First-round RT-PCR relied on HTBI primers, and a second-round multiplex PCR came next. MiXCR, run by TCRdb on the multiplex PCR reads, gives a single entry per CDR3 protein. The table shows fewer than 600,000 distinct CDR3 sequences, with approximately 15% occurring only once. This clonotype was found many times. This sequence originates from a woman aged 30 to 39 with Graves' ophthalmopathy. The material sequenced was blood.

CDR3 in DNA: TGTGCCAGCAGTTTAAGAGGACTAGCGGAGACCTACGAGCAGTACTTC. This codes for CASSLRGLAETYEQYF. The rearrangement uses TRBV27 and TRBJ2-7, with TRBD2 identical over 10 bases. Germline V gene lookup returns CDR1 MNHEY and CDR2 SMNVEV (reference sequence). The CDR3 is 16 amino acids. V lost 2 bases, J lost 2 bases, and 6 bases stayed unmatched.